This T cell receptor (beta chain) was found in a study of T cells in localized non-small cell lung cancer. Note on this clone: The antigen is not known.

The study, taken as a whole, reports: A median of approximately 50 of the top 100 tumor clones appeared in adjacent lung, which was paired and uninvolved. Compared with tumor, uninvolved adjacent lung displayed greater T cell clonality, ranking highest overall. Heterogeneity is still possible, as just one tumor region was sequenced. Blood T cell density predicted longer survival; adjacent-lung clonality, shorter.

Measured with immunoSEQ multiplex PCR; TCRdb has only the in-frame clones, and not every one. The sample includes roughly 38,000 clones, about nine tenths seen only once; the top ten take more than 2%. This TCR was recovered from a female donor over 55 with stage I squamous cell lung carcinoma. The material was peripheral blood, obtained before any cancer treatment.

The CDR3 nucleotides read TGTGCCAGTCACACTGCTAACTATGGCTACACCTTC. It is translated as CASHTANYGYTF. This chain links TRBV28 with TRBJ1-2; D gene unclear. Between the trimmed V and J ends, which lost 9 bases and 0 bases, there was a span of 8 bases. Germline V CDR1 and CDR2: MDHEN, SYDVKM. The CDR3 contains 12 residues.